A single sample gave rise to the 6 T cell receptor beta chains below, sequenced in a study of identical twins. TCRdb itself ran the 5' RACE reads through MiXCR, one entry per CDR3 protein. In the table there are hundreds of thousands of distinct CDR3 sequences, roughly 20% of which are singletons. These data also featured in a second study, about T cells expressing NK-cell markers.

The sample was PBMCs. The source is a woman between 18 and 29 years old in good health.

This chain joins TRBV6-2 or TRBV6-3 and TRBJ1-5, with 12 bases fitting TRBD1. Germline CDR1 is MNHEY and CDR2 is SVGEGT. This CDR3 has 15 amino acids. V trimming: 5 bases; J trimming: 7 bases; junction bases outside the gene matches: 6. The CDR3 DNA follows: TGTGCCAGCAGTAAAACCGGGACAGGGGGCCAGCCCCAGCATTTT. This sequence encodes CASSKTGTGGQPQHF.

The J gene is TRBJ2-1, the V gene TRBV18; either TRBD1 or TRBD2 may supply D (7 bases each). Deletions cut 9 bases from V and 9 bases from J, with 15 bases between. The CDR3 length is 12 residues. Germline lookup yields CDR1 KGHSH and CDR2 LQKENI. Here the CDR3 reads CASNTGEGEQFF. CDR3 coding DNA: TGTGCCAGTAACACAGGGGAGGGTGAGCAGTTCTTC.

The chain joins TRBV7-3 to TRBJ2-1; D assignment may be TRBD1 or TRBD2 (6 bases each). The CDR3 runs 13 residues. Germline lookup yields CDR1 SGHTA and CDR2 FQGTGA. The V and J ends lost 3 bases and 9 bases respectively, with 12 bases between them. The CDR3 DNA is TGTGCCAGCAGCTTGAACGGGGGCAGTGAGCAGTTCTTC. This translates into CASSLNGGSEQFF.

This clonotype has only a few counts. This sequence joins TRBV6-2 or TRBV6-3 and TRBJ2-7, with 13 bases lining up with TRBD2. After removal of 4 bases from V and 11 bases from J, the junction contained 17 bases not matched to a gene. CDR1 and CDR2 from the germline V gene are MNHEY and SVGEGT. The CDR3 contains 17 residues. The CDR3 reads CASSSGGTSGIMDQEYF. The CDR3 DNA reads TGTGCCAGCAGTTCCGGCGGGACTAGCGGGATAATGGATCAGGAGTACTTC.

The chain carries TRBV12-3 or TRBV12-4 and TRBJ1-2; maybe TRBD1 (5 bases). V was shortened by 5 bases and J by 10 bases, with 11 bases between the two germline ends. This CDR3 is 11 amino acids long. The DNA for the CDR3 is TGTGCCAGCAGTCTCGGGGCAGACTACACCTTC. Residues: CASSLGADYTF.

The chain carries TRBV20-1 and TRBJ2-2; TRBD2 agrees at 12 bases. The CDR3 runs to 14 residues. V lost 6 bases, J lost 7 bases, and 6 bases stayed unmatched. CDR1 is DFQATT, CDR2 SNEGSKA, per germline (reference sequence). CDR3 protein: CSAATSGRIGELFF. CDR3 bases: TGCAGTGCCGCTACTAGCGGGAGGATCGGGGAGCTGTTTTTT.